Following are 12 T cell receptor beta chains from one sample sequenced in a study of blood T cell repertoires in COVID-19. Repertoires were generated with immunoSEQ multiplex PCR, while TCRdb's copy carries only in-frame clones and drops some. The sample gives 110,000 or so clones, around 85% of which show up once; around 1.5% is in the top ten. The sequencing input was peripheral blood. Receptor source: a man aged 45-65 years with acute or convalescent COVID-19.

This clone was counted a single time. The chain uses TRBV3-1 (or the pseudogene TRBV3-2) and TRBJ1-6; 7 bases fit TRBD1. This CDR3 has 18 residues. Germline assignment: CDR1 LGHDT and CDR2 YNNKEL (reference sequence). Unmatched junction bases numbered 10, after V lost 2 bases and J lost 3 bases. The CDR3 DNA follows: TGTGCCAGCAGCCAAAAAGGCCGCGGGACAGTCTATAATTCACCCCTCCACTTT. Amino acid sequence: CASSQKGRGTVYNSPLHF.

In this sample, this clone turned up a few times. The chain recombines TRBV9 with TRBJ1-3, with D maybe TRBD1 (6 bases). There are 17 residues in the CDR3. In germline, CDR1 is SGDLS, CDR2 YYNGEE. Trimming removed 3 bases from V and 4 bases from J, with 20 bases in between. The CDR3 nucleotides are TGTGCCAGCAGCGCAGATGTGGGACAACTTGCGGGAAACACCATATATTTT. Protein: CASSADVGQLAGNTIYF. Variable domain in full (rest from reference TRBV9 and TRBJ1-3): DSGVTQTPKHLITATGQRVTLRCSPRSGDLSVYWYQQSLDQGLQFLIQYYNGEERAKGNILERFSAQQFPDLHSELNLSSLELGDSALYFCASSADVGQLAGNTIYFGEGSWLTVV.

The rearrangement joins TRBV5-6 to TRBJ2-3, with 11 nucleotides matching TRBD2. V was clipped by 3 bases and J by 3 bases; unmatched bases: 15. From germline, CDR1 is SGHDT and CDR2 YYEEEE. This CDR3 region has 19 residues. CDR3 residues: CASSYLAGGPEGSTDTQYF. DNA for the CDR3: TGTGCCAGCAGCTATCTAGCGGGGGGTCCTGAGGGTTCTACAGATACGCAGTATTTT.

The rearrangement links TRBV2 to TRBJ2-7, with TRBD1 as a possible D gene (5 bases). Germline values: CDR1 SNHLY, CDR2 FYNNEI. Trimming cost V 8 bases and J 2 bases, with 13 bases left between them. The CDR3 runs to 13 residues. DNA of the CDR3: TGTGCCAGCCGAGCAGGGCCCCCCTACGAGCAGTACTTC. This encodes CASRAGPPYEQYF.

V gene TRBV5-1 combines with J gene TRBJ2-7; D possibly corresponds to TRBD1 (6 bases). The ends were cut back, 3 bases at V and 3 bases at J, with 10 bases in the middle. Germline values: CDR1 SGHRS, CDR2 YFSETQ. The CDR3 loop spans 13 amino acids. The CDR3 nucleotides read TGCGCCAGCAGCTCGGACAGTGACTACGAGCAGTACTTC. It encodes CASSSDSDYEQYF. The full variable domain, completed using reference TRBV5-1 and TRBJ2-7, is KAGVTQTPRYLIKTRGQQVTLSCSPISGHRSVSWYQQTPGQGLQFLFEYFSETQRNKGNFPGRFSGRQFSNSRSEMNVSTLELGDSALYLCASSSDSDYEQYFGPGTRLTVT.

This chain joins TRBV5-6 and TRBJ1-1; 9 nucleotides align to TRBD1. The J segment lost 3 bases and the V segment lost 0 bases, leaving 6 bases of the junction unmatched. CDR3 length equals 16 residues. Germline assignment: CDR1 SGHDT and CDR2 YYEEEE. CDR3 nucleotide sequence: TGTGCCAGCAGCTTGGACAGGGGGCGGACTGACACTGAAGCTTTCTTT. As protein: CASSLDRGRTDTEAFF.

V is TRBV9 and J is TRBJ1-6; no clear D. Germline CDR1 and CDR2: SGDLS and YYNGEE. Trimming left V 1 base short and J 10 bases short, with 9 bases between. There are 13 residues in the CDR3. CDR3 residues: CASSVSSESPLHF. For the CDR3, the DNA is TGTGCCAGCAGCGTATCTTCTGAGTCACCCCTCCACTTT.

This clone was recorded a few times. This chain connects TRBV28 to TRBJ1-6; maybe TRBD1 (6 bases). The CDR3 has 12 amino acids. V lost 7 bases to trimming and J lost 12 bases, with 13 bases between them. Germline CDR1 MDHEN, CDR2 SYDVKM. The CDR3 DNA sequence: TGTGCCAGCACTACGGGACACCAACCCCTCCACTTT. It yields the protein CASTTGHQPLHF.

This clone appeared a few times. This chain connects TRBV6-5 to TRBJ1-2; D unresolved. Trimming took off 5 bases at V and 8 bases at J, with 15 bases between the two ends. Germline V gene sequence: CDR1 MNHEY, CDR2 SVGAGI. CDR3 length: 13 amino acids. This chain's CDR3 is CASSNTGPGGYTF. CDR3 DNA sequence: TGTGCCAGCAGTAATACCGGGCCGGGGGGCTACACCTTC.

The rearrangement joins TRBV5-6 to TRBJ2-2; the D is unclear. V lost 4 bases to trimming and J lost 3 bases, with 7 bases between them. The CDR3 is made up of 13 amino acids. Germline V lookup: CDR1 SGHDT, CDR2 YYEEEE. The CDR3 region is CASSREYTGELFF. Here the CDR3 DNA reads TGTGCCAGCAGCAGAGAGTACACCGGGGAGCTGTTTTTT.

This clone showed up just once. This rearrangement joins TRBV30 to TRBJ2-1, with 8 bases matching TRBD2. This CDR3 is 16 amino acids long. J lost 6 bases, V lost 2 bases, and 12 bases had no gene match. Per germline, CDR1 GTSNPN and CDR2 SVGIG (reference sequence). The CDR3 bases are TGTGCCTGGAGTACACACTCCGGACTAGCTGGCAATGAGCAGTTCTTC. Translation gives CAWSTHSGLAGNEQFF.

The chain couples TRBV6-5 to TRBJ1-4; unclear D gene. Germline CDR1 MNHEY, CDR2 SVGAGI. The CDR3 has 14 residues. V lost 10 bases and J 8 bases, leaving 20 bases between the germline ends. CDR3 nucleotides: TGTGCCACCATCAGTGGAGGATTGAACGAAAAACTGTTTTTT. As protein: CATISGGLNEKLFF.